This entry lists 18 T cell receptor beta chains sequenced from one sample in a study of blood T cell repertoires in COVID-19. Profiling relied on immunoSEQ multiplex PCR, and the TCRdb table lists in-frame clones only, not all of them. This repertoire shows 140,000 to 150,000 clones, more than 70% found once; its top ten account for about 2.1%. Sequenced material: peripheral blood. These receptors were obtained from a human donor in a cohort sampled during active COVID-19.

V usage is TRBV4-3 and J usage is TRBJ2-3; the D gene is possibly TRBD2 (5 bases). CDR1 is LGHNA and CDR2 is YSLEER in the germline V gene. The CDR3 totals 16 residues. Trimming pared 0 bases from V and 1 base from J, leaving 11 bases between. The CDR3 reads CASSQDLGAGTDTQYF. The CDR3 DNA sequence: TGCGCCAGCAGCCAAGATTTGGGAGCCGGCACAGATACGCAGTATTTT.

V and J are TRBV19 and TRBJ2-1, with TRBD2 as a possible D gene (5 bases). The CDR3 covers 14 residues. The V gene's germline CDR1 is LNHDA and CDR2 SQIVND (reference sequence). The V gene lost 5 bases and the J gene lost 7 bases, with 15 bases spanning the gap. The chain's CDR3 is CASSQQVGGNEQFF. Written as DNA, the CDR3 is TGTGCCAGTAGTCAGCAGGTGGGCGGGAATGAGCAGTTCTTC.

The rearrangement links TRBV6-2 or TRBV6-3 to TRBJ2-1; 7 bases fit TRBD1. The CDR3 totals 16 residues. V trimming: 5 bases; J trimming: 3 bases; junction bases outside the gene matches: 10. CDR1 is MNHEY, CDR2 SVGEGT, per germline. CDR3 sequence: CASSPVTGHIYNEQFF. The CDR3 DNA reads as TGTGCCAGCAGTCCGGTGACAGGGCACATCTACAATGAGCAGTTCTTC.

The rearrangement joins TRBV13 to TRBJ2-3, with 12 positions matching TRBD2. Per the germline V gene, CDR1 is PRHDT and CDR2 is FYEKMQ (reference sequence). CDR3 length: 17 residues. Trimming removed 5 bases from V and 3 bases from J; junction bases left unmatched: 9. CDR3 loop: CASSPGLAGGHTDTQYF. The CDR3 region has the DNA TGTGCCAGCAGCCCCGGTCTAGCGGGGGGGCATACAGATACGCAGTATTTT.

The chain links TRBV6-2 or TRBV6-3 to TRBJ1-1, with a tentative D call TRBD1 (6 bases). This CDR3 contains 13 residues. With 3 bases removed from V and 8 bases from J, the gap between germline ends came to 13 bases. Germline V gene data show CDR1 as MNHEY and CDR2 as SVGEGT. The CDR3 spells CASSYPDRPEAFF. The CDR3 region has the DNA TGTGCCAGCAGTTATCCTGACAGGCCCGAAGCTTTCTTT.

The DNA for the CDR3 is TGTGCCTGGACCCCTCCCGGGACTAGCGGGAGACCTGGGGCCAACGTCCTGACTTTC. It is translated as CAWTPPGTSGRPGANVLTF. The chain carries TRBV30 and TRBJ2-6; TRBD2 agrees at 14 bases. Germline loops: CDR1 GTSNPN, CDR2 SVGIG (reference sequence). This CDR3 region has 19 residues. J lost 2 bases, V lost 4 bases, and 10 bases had no gene match.

This chain links TRBV6-2 or TRBV6-3 with TRBJ2-5; perhaps TRBD2 as D (6 bases). The CDR3 has 15 residues. Germline V gives CDR1 MNHEY, CDR2 SVGEGT. Trimming stripped 1 base from V and 1 base from J, with 10 bases between. CDR3 residues: CASSYFGGGQETQYF. The CDR3 DNA follows: TGTGCCAGCAGTTACTTCGGGGGAGGCCAAGAGACCCAGTACTTC.

V gene TRBV7-3 combines with J gene TRBJ1-2; the D gene is possibly TRBD1 (6 bases). Germline values: CDR1 SGHTA, CDR2 FQGTGA. The CDR3 is 14 amino acids. V was trimmed by 6 bases and J by 8 bases, leaving 19 bases between them. The CDR3 loop is CASSPQGSTRGYTF. The CDR3 DNA reads TGTGCCAGCAGTCCGCAGGGGTCTACTAGAGGCTACACCTTC.

The chain carries TRBV6-6 and TRBJ2-3; 14 nucleotides line up with TRBD2. Germline-derived CDR1 and CDR2 are MNHNY and SVGAGI (reference sequence). This CDR3 region has 15 residues. Germline trimming cut 10 bases from V and 3 bases from J; bases unmatched to any gene: 6. The CDR3 DNA sequence: TGTGCCACCCAGACTAGCGGGGGGGCTACAGATACGCAGTATTTT. It encodes CATQTSGGATDTQYF.

J is TRBJ2-7 and V is TRBV4-2, with 7 bases lining up with TRBD1. Germline assignment: CDR1 LGHNA and CDR2 YNFKEQ. Germline trimming cut 0 bases from V and 1 base from J; bases unmatched to any gene: 6. The CDR3 consists of 16 residues. CDR3 amino acids: CASSQDLPGGSYEQYF. DNA of the CDR3: TGTGCCAGCAGCCAAGATCTGCCAGGGGGATCCTACGAGCAGTACTTC.

The chain has TRBV30 and TRBJ2-2, with 7 bases that match TRBD1. The CDR3 has 15 amino acids. J gave up 2 bases and V 3 bases, and 6 bases lay outside the gene matches. Germline V lookup: CDR1 GTSNPN, CDR2 SVGIG (reference sequence). This CDR3 reads CAWRPGQINTGELFF. The CDR3 region has the DNA TGTGCCTGGAGACCGGGACAGATAAACACCGGGGAGCTGTTTTTT. The full variable domain, in which reference TRBV30 and TRBJ2-2 provide the parts outside the CDR3, is SQTIHQWPATLVQPVGSPLSLECTVEGTSNPNLYWYRQAAGRGLQLLFYSVGIGQISSEVPQNLSASRPQDRQFILSSKKLLLSDSGFYLCAWRPGQINTGELFFGEGSRLTVL.

The chain is built from TRBV10-3 and TRBJ1-2; D unresolved. Germline V gene sequence: CDR1 ENHRY, CDR2 SYGVKD. V dropped 0 bases and J dropped 4 bases, with 6 bases sitting between them. The CDR3 is 13 amino acids. In DNA, the CDR3 is TGTGCCATCAGTGAGTCAGACATCTATGGCTACACCTTC. This codes for CAISESDIYGYTF.

The CDR3 DNA is TGTGCCACCTCAGGGACAGGGGACTACAATGAGCAGTTCTTC. Protein: CATSGTGDYNEQFF. The chain couples TRBV14 to TRBJ2-1; TRBD1 agrees at 10 bases. With V trimmed by 10 bases and J by 3 bases, 6 bases remained unmatched. Germline CDR1 and CDR2: SGHDN and FVKESK. CDR3 length: 14 amino acids.

J is TRBJ2-2 and V is TRBV6-2 or TRBV6-3; 8 positions match TRBD1. The CDR3 has 19 amino acids. Trimming cost V 3 bases and J 5 bases; bases outside gene matches: 17. Germline-derived CDR1 and CDR2 are MNHEY and SVGEGT. CDR3 sequence reads: CASSYPLVSGTGRTGELFF. The CDR3 region has the DNA TGTGCCAGCAGTTATCCCCTCGTTTCCGGGACAGGTCGGACCGGGGAGCTGTTTTTT.

The chain recombines TRBV28 with TRBJ2-7; no firm D call. In germline, CDR1 is MDHEN, CDR2 SYDVKM. This CDR3 comprises 14 residues. V was cut by 4 bases and J by 0 bases, with 10 bases left in between. The CDR3 loop is CASSWVTGSYEQYF. The CDR3, as DNA: TGTGCCAGCAGTTGGGTTACGGGCTCCTACGAGCAGTACTTC. The full variable domain, with the rest looked up from reference TRBV28 and TRBJ2-7, is DVKVTQSSRYLVKRTGEKVFLECVQDMDHENMFWYRQDPGLGLRLIYFSYDVKMKEKGDIPEGYSVSREKKERFSLILESASTNQTSMYLCASSWVTGSYEQYFGPGTRLTVT.

The chain carries TRBV29-1 and TRBJ2-1, with D possibly being TRBD2 (5 bases). Germline V gives CDR1 SQVTM, CDR2 ANQGSEA. This CDR3 contains 11 residues. Trimming removed 7 bases at V and 6 bases at J, with 10 bases between. As DNA, the CDR3 is TGCAGCGCCCGGGATCGCAATGAGCAGTTCTTC. Translation: CSARDRNEQFF.

The chain has TRBV12-3 or TRBV12-4 and TRBJ2-5; a possible D gene is TRBD2 (5 bases). The CDR3 spans 13 residues. V lost 4 bases and J 5 bases, leaving 11 bases between the germline ends. CDR3 region: CASSSRVGETQYF. The CDR3 DNA sequence: TGTGCCAGCAGTTCGCGGGTTGGCGAGACCCAGTACTTC.

This clone was seen once. This chain joins TRBV7-2 and TRBJ1-2; TRBD1 matches 9 bases. The CDR3 covers 15 residues. The V and J ends lost 5 bases and 2 bases, in that order; junction bases with no gene match: 6. CDR1 SGHTA and CDR2 FQGNSA come from the germline V gene. This CDR3 reads CASSRTGGQNYGYTF. The CDR3, as DNA: TGTGCCAGCAGCCGCACAGGGGGCCAAAACTATGGCTACACCTTC.